The clone carrying this T cell receptor beta chain was found a few times. From the RACE reads, TCRdb called clonotypes with MiXCR, one entry per CDR3 protein. Of 150,000 to 200,000 distinct CDR3 sequences listed, more than 20% are singletons. The sample originates from a study of human T cells and chemical hapten exposure. V shed 4 bases, J shed 2 bases, and the junction held 11 bases outside the gene matches. Per the germline V gene, CDR1 is SGDLS and CDR2 is YYNGEE. The CDR3 runs 17 residues. Sample time point: patch test 1, 2 weeks after DPC sensitization. As for treatment: therapeutic diphenylcyclopropenone sensitization with weekly scalp DPC.

Specimen: whole blood, collected in connection with sensitization to the hapten diphenylcyclopropenone (DPC). The chain links TRBV9 to TRBJ2-3; 9 nucleotides line up with TRBD1. The clonotype comes from a woman between 50 and 59 years old with alopecia areata. Some clones in this sample may be carry-over from other donors' samples. CDR3 in DNA: TGTGCCAGCAGCCCGGGGACAGGGCGCTCCTACACAGATACGCAGTATTTT. It encodes CASSPGTGRSYTDTQYF.